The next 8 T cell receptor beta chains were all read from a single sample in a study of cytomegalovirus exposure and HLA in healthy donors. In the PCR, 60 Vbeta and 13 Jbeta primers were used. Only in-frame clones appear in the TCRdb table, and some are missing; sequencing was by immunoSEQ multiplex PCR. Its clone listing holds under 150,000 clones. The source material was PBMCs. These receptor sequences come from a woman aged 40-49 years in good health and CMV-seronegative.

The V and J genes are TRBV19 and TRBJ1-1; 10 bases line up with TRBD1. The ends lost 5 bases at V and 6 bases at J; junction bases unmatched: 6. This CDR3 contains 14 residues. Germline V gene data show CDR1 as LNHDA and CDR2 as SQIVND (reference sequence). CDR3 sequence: CASSVGQGVPEAFF. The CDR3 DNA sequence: TGTGCCAGTAGTGTCGGACAGGGGGTCCCTGAAGCTTTCTTT.

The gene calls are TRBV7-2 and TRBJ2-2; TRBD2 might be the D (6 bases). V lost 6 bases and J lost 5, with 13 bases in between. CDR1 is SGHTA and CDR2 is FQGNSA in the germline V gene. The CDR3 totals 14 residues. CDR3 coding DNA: TGTGCCAGCAGTGGGGGACTTTATACCGGGGAGCTGTTTTTT. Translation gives CASSGGLYTGELFF. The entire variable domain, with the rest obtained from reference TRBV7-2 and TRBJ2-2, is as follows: GAGVSQSPSNKVTEKGKDVELRCDPISGHTALYWYRQSLGQGLEFLIYFQGNSAPDKSGLPSDRFSAERTGGSVSTLTIQRTQQEDSAVYLCASSGGLYTGELFFGEGSRLTVL.

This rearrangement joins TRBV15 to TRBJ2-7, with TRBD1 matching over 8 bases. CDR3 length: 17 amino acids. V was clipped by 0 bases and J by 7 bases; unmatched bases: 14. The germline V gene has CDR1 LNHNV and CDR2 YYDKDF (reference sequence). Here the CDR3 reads CATSRDRAGRGLGEQYF. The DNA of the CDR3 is TGTGCCACCAGCAGAGATAGAGCGGGCAGGGGGCTAGGGGAGCAGTACTTC.

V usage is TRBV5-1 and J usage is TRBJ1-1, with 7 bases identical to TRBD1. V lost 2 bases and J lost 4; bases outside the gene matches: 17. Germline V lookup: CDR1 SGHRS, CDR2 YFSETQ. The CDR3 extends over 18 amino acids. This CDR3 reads CASSLSGTATPGSTEAFF. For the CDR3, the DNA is TGCGCCAGCAGCTTATCCGGGACAGCTACCCCCGGGTCCACTGAAGCTTTCTTT.

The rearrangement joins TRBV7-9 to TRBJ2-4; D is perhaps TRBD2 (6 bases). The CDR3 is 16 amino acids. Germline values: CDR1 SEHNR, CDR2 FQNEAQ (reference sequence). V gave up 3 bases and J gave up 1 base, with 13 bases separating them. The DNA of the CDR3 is TGTGCCAGCAGCTTCCACGGGGGAGCCGCCAAAAACATTCAGTACTTC. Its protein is CASSFHGGAAKNIQYF.

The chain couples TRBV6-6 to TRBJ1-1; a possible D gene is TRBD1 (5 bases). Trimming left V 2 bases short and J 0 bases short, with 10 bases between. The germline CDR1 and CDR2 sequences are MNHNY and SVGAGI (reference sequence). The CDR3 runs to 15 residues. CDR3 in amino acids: CASSYRGLMNTEAFF. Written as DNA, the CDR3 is TGTGCCAGCAGTTACAGGGGTCTAATGAACACTGAAGCTTTCTTT.

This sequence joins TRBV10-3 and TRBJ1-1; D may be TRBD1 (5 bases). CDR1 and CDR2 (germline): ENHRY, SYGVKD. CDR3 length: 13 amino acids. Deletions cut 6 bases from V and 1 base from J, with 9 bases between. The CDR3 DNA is TGTGCCATCAGCGGAGGGGCGAACACTGAAGCTTTCTTT. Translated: CAISGGANTEAFF.

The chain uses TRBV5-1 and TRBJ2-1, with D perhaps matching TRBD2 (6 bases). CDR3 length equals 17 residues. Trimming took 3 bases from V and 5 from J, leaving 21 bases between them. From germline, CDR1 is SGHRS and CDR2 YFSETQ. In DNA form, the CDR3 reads TGCGCCAGCAGCTCATACCTCGGGACTCGTCACAACAATGAGCAGTTCTTC. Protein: CASSSYLGTRHNNEQFF.